The next 28 T cell receptor beta chains were all read from a single sample in a study of Tregs in tolerant kidney transplant recipients. The assay was immunoSEQ multiplex PCR, and TCRdb's table has in-frame clones only and misses some. The sample lists approximately 93,000 clones, 90% to 95% occurring once. This specimen consisted of CD4+ T cells from blood, obtained before the transplant. These receptors came from a human donor who received a combined kidney and bone marrow transplant.

This rearrangement joins TRBV13 to TRBJ2-3; a possible D gene is TRBD1 (5 bases). Trimming removed 0 bases from V and 0 bases from J, with 13 bases in between. The CDR3 is 17 residues long. Germline-derived CDR1 and CDR2 are PRHDT and FYEKMQ (reference sequence). The DNA for the CDR3 is TGTGCCAGCAGCTTAGGAACAGGATTCTCTAGCACAGATACGCAGTATTTT. Translating gives CASSLGTGFSSTDTQYF.

This chain connects TRBV4-2 to TRBJ1-3; 10 nucleotides match TRBD1. Germline CDR1 is LGHNA and CDR2 is YNFKEQ. Trimming removed 2 bases from V and 7 bases from J; junction bases left unmatched: 5. The CDR3 contains 15 residues. The CDR3 sequence is CASSQNPGQGNTIYF. Here the CDR3 DNA reads TGTGCCAGCAGCCAAAATCCGGGACAGGGGAACACCATATATTTT.

The chain uses TRBV18 and TRBJ2-5; 8 bases line up with TRBD1. CDR1 KGHSH and CDR2 LQKENI come from the germline V gene. With V trimmed by 1 base and J by 7 bases, 5 bases remained unmatched. This CDR3 comprises 14 residues. The CDR3 region is CASSPQDRVGTQYF. The CDR3 DNA reads as TGTGCCAGCTCACCACAGGACAGGGTTGGGACCCAGTACTTC. Full variable domain (outside the CDR3, taken from reference TRBV18 and TRBJ2-5): NAGVMQNPRHLVRRRGQEARLRCSPMKGHSHVYWYRQLPEEGLKFMVYLQKENIIDESGMPKERFSAEFPKEGPSILRIQQVVRGDSAAYFCASSPQDRVGTQYFGPGTRLLVL.

This chain uses TRBV9 with TRBJ2-3; possibly TRBD1 for D (5 bases). Germline loops: CDR1 SGDLS, CDR2 YYNGEE. Trimming shortened V by 0 bases and J by 3 bases, and 11 bases separated the two germline ends. The CDR3 is 15 amino acids. This CDR3 is CASSVEGPATDTQYF. The CDR3 region has the DNA TGTGCCAGCAGCGTAGAGGGGCCAGCGACAGATACGCAGTATTTT.

The rearrangement joins TRBV19 to TRBJ1-5; 10 bases fit TRBD1. Germline assignment: CDR1 LNHDA and CDR2 SQIVND (reference sequence). V shed 6 bases, J shed 4 bases, and the junction held 3 bases outside the gene matches. The CDR3 is 14 residues long. The CDR3 loop reads CASSPGQGNQPQHF. For the CDR3, the DNA is TGTGCCAGTAGCCCGGGACAGGGGAATCAGCCCCAGCATTTT.

The CDR3 spells CASSLLTGLKGQPQHF. CDR3 nucleotides: TGTGCCAGCAGTTTACTTACAGGGCTAAAAGGTCAGCCCCAGCATTTT. The chain carries TRBV28 and TRBJ1-5; a possible D gene is TRBD1 (6 bases). The germline gives CDR1 MDHEN, CDR2 SYDVKM. The CDR3 totals 16 residues. V was pared by 2 bases and J by 6 bases, with 17 bases between.

The genes are TRBV30 and TRBJ2-5; 11 bases agree with TRBD2. This CDR3 contains 17 residues. The V gene's germline CDR1 is GTSNPN and CDR2 SVGIG (reference sequence). J was trimmed by 0 bases and V by 5 bases; bases with no gene match: 11. CDR3 residues: CAWEPRGTSGNQETQYF. The CDR3 DNA reads as TGTGCCTGGGAACCTCGAGGGACTAGCGGAAACCAAGAGACCCAGTACTTC.

The V and J genes are TRBV28 and TRBJ1-5; 10 nucleotides agree with TRBD1. This CDR3 region has 18 residues. Germline trimming cut 1 base from V and 1 base from J; bases unmatched to any gene: 7. The germline V gene encodes CDR1 MDHEN and CDR2 SYDVKM. This CDR3 reads CASSLFRTGGRSNQPQHF. CDR3 nucleotide sequence: TGTGCCAGCAGTTTATTTAGGACAGGGGGGAGAAGCAATCAGCCCCAGCATTTT.

This clone was recorded only once. The CDR3, as DNA: TGTGCCAGCAGTTCTTACAGGGGCTTAAACACTGAAGCTTTCTTT. Its translation: CASSSYRGLNTEAFF. The chain links TRBV7-2 to TRBJ1-1, with 7 bases that match TRBD1. Per the germline V gene, CDR1 is SGHTA and CDR2 is FQGNSA. The CDR3 consists of 15 residues. J gave up 2 bases and V 6 bases, and 9 bases lay outside the gene matches. The full variable domain, completed using reference TRBV7-2 and TRBJ1-1, is GAGVSQSPSNKVTEKGKDVELRCDPISGHTALYWYRQSLGQGLEFLIYFQGNSAPDKSGLPSDRFSAERTGGSVSTLTIQRTQQEDSAVYLCASSSYRGLNTEAFFGQGTRLTVV.

The chain uses TRBV7-2 and TRBJ2-5; the match to TRBD2 covers 12 bases. CDR3 length equals 18 residues. J gave up 7 bases and V 0 bases, and 12 bases lay outside the gene matches. Germline V gives CDR1 SGHTA, CDR2 FQGNSA. As DNA, the CDR3 is TGTGCCAGCAGCTTAGCCCAACGGACTAGCGGGGTCCAGGTGACCCAGTACTTC. It specifies CASSLAQRTSGVQVTQYF.

V and J are TRBV4-1 and TRBJ2-5; 7 nucleotides align to TRBD2. This CDR3 has 17 residues. CDR1 and CDR2 (germline): MGHRA, YSYEKL. V trimming: 3 bases; J trimming: 1 base; junction bases outside the gene matches: 11. The DNA of the CDR3 is TGCGCCAGCAGCCAGGTACCTAGCGGTTCGTTCCAAGAGACCCAGTACTTC. Translating gives CASSQVPSGSFQETQYF.

This rearrangement joins TRBV10-3 to TRBJ2-3; 9 nucleotides line up with TRBD2. With 4 bases clipped from V and 5 bases from J, the junction kept 4 bases outside the gene matches. Per the germline V gene, CDR1 is ENHRY and CDR2 is SYGVKD. This CDR3 contains 14 residues. The CDR3, as DNA: TGTGCCATCAGTGTGGGCGGGAGGGGAGATACGCAGTATTTT. It translates to CAISVGGRGDTQYF.

CDR3 DNA: TGTGCCAGCGGGGGGTCTGGAAACACCATATATTTT. This gives the protein CASGGSGNTIYF. The chain joins TRBV6-5 to TRBJ1-3; weak D call: TRBD1 (5 bases). This CDR3 is built from 12 residues. The V gene lost 8 bases and the J gene lost 1 base, with 6 bases spanning the gap. The V gene's germline CDR1 is MNHEY and CDR2 SVGAGI.

This rearrangement joins TRBV11-2 to TRBJ1-2; 7 nucleotides align to TRBD1. This CDR3 spans 16 amino acids. Germline-derived CDR1 and CDR2 are SGHAT and FQNNGV. The V gene end was trimmed by 4 bases and the J gene end by 8 bases; junction bases not matched to a gene: 16. The CDR3, as DNA: TGTGCCAGCAGCTCAATAAAAATAGACAGGGCCGGGGGCTACACCTTC. Residues: CASSSIKIDRAGGYTF.

This chain links TRBV7-9 with TRBJ2-7, with TRBD1 matching over 10 bases. CDR1 is SEHNR and CDR2 is FQNEAQ in the germline V gene (reference sequence). This CDR3 is 14 amino acids long. V trimming: 5 bases; J trimming: 3 bases; junction bases outside the gene matches: 4. The CDR3 bases are TGTGCCAGCAGCCTCCGGGACAGGGGCTACGAGCAGTACTTC. Encoded protein: CASSLRDRGYEQYF. Filled out from reference TRBV7-9 and TRBJ2-7, the complete variable domain reads DTGVSQNPRHKITKRGQNVTFRCDPISEHNRLYWYRQTLGQGPEFLTYFQNEAQLEKSRLLSDRFSAERPKGSFSTLEIQRTEQGDSAMYLCASSLRDRGYEQYFGPGTRLTVT.

The rearrangement joins TRBV7-2 to TRBJ2-1, with 15 bases that match TRBD2. V dropped 2 bases and J dropped 8; count of bases not matched to a gene: 7. The germline V gene has CDR1 SGHTA and CDR2 FQGNSA. The CDR3 loop spans 17 amino acids. The CDR3 loop reads CASSLNNGLAGGDEQFF. CDR3 DNA sequence: TGTGCCAGCAGCTTAAATAACGGACTAGCGGGGGGGGATGAGCAGTTCTTC. Combining the CDR3 with reference TRBV7-2 and TRBJ2-1 gives the whole variable domain GAGVSQSPSNKVTEKGKDVELRCDPISGHTALYWYRQSLGQGLEFLIYFQGNSAPDKSGLPSDRFSAERTGGSVSTLTIQRTQQEDSAVYLCASSLNNGLAGGDEQFFGPGTRLTVL.

The chain has TRBV14 and TRBJ1-2; 8 positions match TRBD1. With V trimmed by 1 base and J by 7 bases, 14 bases remained unmatched. CDR1 SGHDN and CDR2 FVKESK come from the germline V gene. The CDR3 covers 17 residues. CDR3 loop: CASSQGLGGQALLGYTF. CDR3 bases: TGTGCCAGCAGCCAAGGGCTCGGGGGACAGGCGCTTCTTGGCTACACCTTC.

This clone was observed once. The chain has TRBV5-4 and TRBJ2-3, with 8 bases lining up with TRBD2. After removal of 3 bases from V and 2 bases from J, the junction contained 14 bases not matched to a gene. The CDR3 sequence is 18 residues long. The germline V gene encodes CDR1 SGHNT and CDR2 YYREEE (reference sequence). As DNA, the CDR3 is TGTGCCAGCAGCTCCGGCGGGGGGCACTTCCGAAACACAGATACGCAGTATTTT. It yields the protein CASSSGGGHFRNTDTQYF.

The CDR3 DNA reads as TGTGCCAGCAGCCAAGATGGGGGCCCCTACAATGAGCAGTTCTTC. It encodes CASSQDGGPYNEQFF. This chain connects TRBV4-2 to TRBJ2-1; a weak D match, TRBD1 (6 bases). V lost 0 bases to trimming and J lost 2 bases, with 8 bases between them. The length of the CDR3 is 15 residues. Germline CDR1 and CDR2: LGHNA and YNFKEQ.

This clone was recorded a few times. Other DNA sequences in the same sample also yield this CDR3. The chain carries TRBV6-1 and TRBJ1-1, with D possibly being TRBD1 (5 bases). V lost 3 bases to trimming and J lost 5 bases, with 10 bases between them. CDR1 is MNHNS and CDR2 is SASEGT in the germline V gene. The CDR3 runs to 13 residues. CDR3 DNA: TGTGCCAGCAGTGAGGGTAGGGGAACTGAAGCTTTCTTT. Its translation is CASSEGRGTEAFF.

The V call is TRBV7-2, the J call TRBJ2-2; D unresolved. CDR3 length equals 14 residues. CDR1 is SGHTA and CDR2 is FQGNSA in the germline V gene. Trimming took 3 bases from V and 6 from J, leaving 11 bases between them. CDR3 residues: CASSFSASPGELFF. The CDR3 DNA sequence: TGTGCCAGCAGCTTTTCGGCTAGTCCCGGGGAGCTGTTTTTT.

This clone was counted a single time. The chain combines TRBV7-3 with TRBJ2-7; D ambiguous. Germline CDR1 is SGHTA and CDR2 is FQGTGA. This CDR3 spans 12 amino acids. Trimming took off 2 bases at V and 3 bases at J, with 5 bases between the two ends. The CDR3 reads CASSLVRYEQYF. CDR3 in DNA: TGTGCCAGCAGCTTAGTTCGCTACGAGCAGTACTTC.

This clone appeared a single time. V gene TRBV11-3 combines with J gene TRBJ2-3, with 12 positions matching TRBD1. V dropped 5 bases and J dropped 5; count of bases not matched to a gene: 8. The CDR3 loop spans 16 amino acids. Germline V lookup: CDR1 SGHNT, CDR2 YENEEA. The CDR3 nucleotides read TGTGCCAGCAGCCTATTGGGACAGGGGGCGATAGATACGCAGTATTTT. The encoded protein is CASSLLGQGAIDTQYF.

V usage is TRBV7-3 and J usage is TRBJ2-3; TRBD2 agrees at 9 bases. Germline V gives CDR1 SGHTA, CDR2 FQGTGA. With V trimmed by 3 bases and J by 5 bases, 6 bases remained unmatched. This CDR3 is 15 amino acids long. In DNA, the CDR3 is TGTGCCAGCAGCTTGGGACTAGCTCGCGGAGATACGCAGTATTTT. Translated: CASSLGLARGDTQYF.

The chain uses TRBV19 and TRBJ2-3, with D maybe TRBD1 (6 bases). CDR1 is LNHDA, CDR2 SQIVND, per germline (reference sequence). The CDR3 is made up of 14 amino acids. Trimming left V 6 bases short and J 2 bases short, with 12 bases between. CDR3 in amino acids: CASSRDISTDTQYF. The CDR3 region has the DNA TGTGCCAGTAGCAGGGACATTTCCACAGATACGCAGTATTTT.

Written as DNA, the CDR3 is TGTGCCACTACTAGCGGGAGTAGCACAGATACGCAGTATTTT. Protein sequence: CATTSGSSTDTQYF. V usage is TRBV19 and J usage is TRBJ2-3; TRBD2 matches 11 bases. Germline values: CDR1 LNHDA, CDR2 SQIVND (reference sequence). The CDR3 spans 14 residues. V lost 10 bases, J lost 0 bases, and 3 bases stayed unmatched.

The chain is built from TRBV19 and TRBJ1-6; 8 nucleotides align to TRBD1. Germline assignment: CDR1 LNHDA and CDR2 SQIVND (reference sequence). The CDR3 totals 14 residues. With V trimmed by 6 bases and J by 6 bases, 4 bases remained unmatched. CDR3: CASSPTGVNSPLHF. DNA for the CDR3: TGTGCCAGTAGCCCGACAGGGGTTAATTCACCCCTCCACTTT. Filled out from reference TRBV19 and TRBJ1-6, the complete variable domain reads DGGITQSPKYLFRKEGQNVTLSCEQNLNHDAMYWYRQDPGQGLRLIYYSQIVNDFQKGDIAEGYSVSREKKESFPLTVTSAQKNPTAFYLCASSPTGVNSPLHFGNGTRLTVT.

The CDR3 region is CAWSVTRGGLGTQYF. The CDR3 DNA reads TGTGCCTGGAGTGTTACGCGGGGGGGCTTGGGGACCCAGTACTTC. The chain couples TRBV30 to TRBJ2-5, with 9 bases lining up with TRBD2. This CDR3 has 15 amino acids. From germline, CDR1 is GTSNPN and CDR2 SVGIG (reference sequence). V lost 0 bases, J lost 7 bases, and 9 bases stayed unmatched.